This section outlines one TCR beta chain sequence together with its context. Its antigen is unidentified. This sample is part of a study of cytomegalovirus exposure and HLA in healthy donors. Study-wide points: A few chains linked to CMV were shown in vitro to be specific for CMV antigens. Segments of the TCR beta V type were, in most cases, productive about 87% or about 30% of the time in an earlier analysis.

This CDR3 contains 15 residues. The V and J ends lost 2 bases and 5 bases, in that order; junction bases with no gene match: 5. Germline CDR1 is SGHRS and CDR2 is YFSETQ. 13 Jbeta primers and 60 Vbeta primers were used for the PCR. Libraries were prepared by immunoSEQ multiplex PCR; TCRdb keeps only in-frame clonotypes and omits some of them. The sample includes around 170,000 clones, over 70% of them seen just once. The chain employs TRBV5-1 and TRBJ2-1; 9 bases are shared with TRBD2. Sequenced input: PBMCs. The receptor was isolated from a woman in her forties or fifties in good health and CMV-seronegative. In DNA, the CDR3 is TGCGCCAGCAGCTTAGCGGGGGGACCAAACAATGAGCAGTTCTTC. Protein product: CASSLAGGPNNEQFF.